The clone carrying this T cell receptor (beta chain) was counted many times. Its antigen is not known. TCRdb re-derived calls from the multiplex PCR reads in MiXCR, one entry per CDR3 protein. The profile shows about 140,000 distinct CDR3 sequences, around a third of them singletons. Samples came from axillary lymph nodes draining the breast cancer. The record originates from a study of breast tumors, draining lymph nodes, adjacent tissues. Study-level points and caveats: The lymph node origin of tumor T cells was framed as consistent with a hypothesis, not demonstrated. Tumor repertoires ranked between lymph nodes and nontumor tissue in diversity, with V and J gene preferences.

CDR1 is SGDLS and CDR2 is YYNGEE in the germline V gene. CDR3 length: 16 amino acids. V dropped 0 bases and J dropped 6; count of bases not matched to a gene: 7. The sample comprised axillary lymph node tissue. This clonotype was sampled from a female donor with breast cancer. Some clones in this sample may be carry-over from other donors' samples. The rearrangement links TRBV9 to TRBJ2-2; 8 bases match TRBD2. CDR3 sequence: CASSVEIAGLSGELFF. The CDR3, as DNA: TGTGCCAGCAGCGTAGAAATAGCGGGGTTATCCGGGGAGCTGTTTTTT.